The TCR beta chain described here comes from a study of response to subunit inactivated influenza vaccine. Study results and limitations: The authors suggested that few new T cells are recruited per seasonal influenza vaccination.

TCRdb redid the calling of the RT-PCR reads with MiXCR, one entry per CDR3 protein. The profile shows approximately 480,000 distinct CDR3 sequences, roughly 11% of them singletons. This clonotype came up many times. The target antigen is unknown. Germline V gene data show CDR1 as LGHDT and CDR2 as YNNKEL (reference sequence). The CDR3 length is 14 residues. V shed 1 base and J 7 bases; nucleotides not matched to a gene: 2. The receptor was derived from a man over 45 who received an inactivated influenza vaccine. The chain joins TRBV3-1 to TRBJ2-7, with 12 nucleotides matching TRBD2. The sequences come from PBMCs from blood, collected roughly 48 days after vaccination. The CDR3, as DNA: TGTGCCAGCAGCCAAGGACTAGCGGGAGTGGAGCAGTACTTC. Protein: CASSQGLAGVEQYF.